The following is a T cell receptor beta chain sequence with its context. The antigen is unknown. These data originate in a study of CD8+ T cells in alopecia areata. Background on the study: Dosing with tofacitinib proceeded for 6 to 18 months, followed by 6 months off drug. Scalp area affected, as a percentage, set the severity score of treated patients. General study results and limits: Sharing of TCRs across patients appeared less clear than in mice, possibly for HLA-related reasons.

The authors extracted RNA and reverse transcribed it into cDNA as the sequencing template. Clones were read by immunoSEQ multiplex PCR, and TCRdb kept only the in-frame ones, dropping some. The sample lists about 180,000 clones; roughly 58% were seen once. Treatment reported: oral pan-JAK inhibitor, 5-10 mg twice daily. The CDR3 contains 16 residues. Trimming took 3 bases from V and 4 from J; bases not matched to a gene: 10. The germline V gene encodes CDR1 SGDLS and CDR2 YYNGEE. This clonotype was sampled from a human donor with alopecia areata. This chain joins TRBV9 and TRBJ2-3, with 8 bases lining up with TRBD1. The sample was CD4+ T cells sorted from blood, taken at approximately week 60, from a patient treated with tofacitinib. The CDR3 DNA follows: TGTGCCAGCAGCGCTAGACAGGGGCACGGGGCAGATACGCAGTATTTT. It yields the protein CASSARQGHGADTQYF.